Listed below are T cell receptor beta chains from one sample, sequenced in a study of long-term antiretroviral therapy in people with HIV. Measured with immunoSEQ multiplex PCR; TCRdb has only the in-frame clones, and not every one. There are about 20,000 clones in the sample; less than 85% occur only once, and about 10% lies in the top ten. The sample was unsorted PBMCs, taken roughly 2.3 years after starting antiretroviral therapy. These receptors were collected from a man aged 35 to 55 with HIV. The CDR3 runs from the conserved cysteine through the conserved F or W. D genes are given only for firm matches. Clone size is given for some rows only: seen once, a few or many times, or a class if the clone is expanded.

TRBV14	TRBJ1-2	TRBD1	-	TGTGCCAGCAGCCACGGGGACAGGTACTATGGCTACACCTTC	CASSHGDRYYGYTF
TRBV11-1	TRBJ2-1	-	-	TGTGCCAGCAGCTTAGAAGCGAGGGACAATGAGCAGTTCTTC	CASSLEARDNEQFF
TRBV11-2	TRBJ2-7	-	-	TGTGCCAGCATGGGACGGAGCTACGAGCAGTACTTC	CASMGRSYEQYF
TRBV27	TRBJ2-1	TRBD2	-	TGTGCCAGCAGTTCTGCGGGGGGCCCTAACAATGAGCAGTTCTTC	CASSSAGGPNNEQFF
TRBV6-5	TRBJ1-5	-	-	TGTGCCAGCAGTCTGACTCAACTCAATCAGCCCCAGCATTTT	CASSLTQLNQPQHF
TRBV27	TRBJ2-5	-	-	TGTGCCAGCAGTTTTATCTCCCAAGGAGGGGAACGCGAGACCCAGTACTTC	CASSFISQGGERETQYF
TRBV18	TRBJ2-7	TRBD1	-	TGTGCCAGCTCACCATCCGCCCTTAGACAGGGTCTCAACGAGCAGTACTTC	CASSPSALRQGLNEQYF
TRBV19	TRBJ2-5	-	-	TGTGCCAGTAGTATGTCAGCACAGGTCCTGCTCGAGACCCAGTACTTC	CASSMSAQVLLETQYF
TRBV7-9	TRBJ2-7	-	-	TGTGCCAGCAGCCCCCCGGGAGTCTCCTACGAGCAGTACTTC	CASSPPGVSYEQYF
TRBV14	TRBJ2-1	TRBD2	-	TGTGCCAGCAGCCAAGACTTAGCGGGTGAGCAGTTCTTC	CASSQDLAGEQFF
TRBV6-1	TRBJ2-7	-	-	TGTGCCAGCAGTGTTACCCGCTTAGGCGGTTACGAGCAGTACTTC	CASSVTRLGGYEQYF
TRBV10-1	TRBJ2-3	-	few	TGCGCCAGCAGTGAGTCGACGTATAGGGATACGCAGTATTTT	CASSESTYRDTQYF
TRBV4-1	TRBJ1-2	TRBD1	-	TGCGCCAGCAGCCCGAGTAAGGGGGCGTTCTCCTATGGCTACACCTTC	CASSPSKGAFSYGYTF
TRBV11-2	TRBJ2-1	TRBD1	-	TGTGCCAGCAGCTTAAATCGACAGGGGCAGTTCTTC	CASSLNRQGQFF
TRBV27	TRBJ1-1	-	-	TGTGCCAGCAGTCCAGGATTGAACACTGAAGCTTTCTTT	CASSPGLNTEAFF
TRBV10-3	TRBJ1-1	-	-	TGTGCCATCGGCTACAGCGTCACTGAAGCTTTCTTT	CAIGYSVTEAFF
TRBV7-2	TRBJ2-2	-	-	TGTGCCAGCAGCTTAGCAGTCACCGGGGAGCTGTTTTTT	CASSLAVTGELFF
TRBV28	TRBJ2-2	-	-	TGTGCCAGCAGTTTGGGGGGCCCCGGGGAGCTGTTTTTT	CASSLGGPGELFF
TRBV7-2	TRBJ1-5	-	-	TGTGCCAGCAGCTTTGCCAGCAACACGGGGGAGCCCCAGCATTTT	CASSFASNTGEPQHF
TRBV5-4	TRBJ2-2	TRBD1	medium-sized	TGTGCCAGCAGCGTTCGACAGGGTGTCAGCACCGGGGAGCTGTTTTTT	CASSVRQGVSTGELFF
TRBV28	TRBJ1-1	-	-	TGTGCCAGCAGTCCGCAGGGGAGGACGGGCACTGAAGCTTTCTTT	CASSPQGRTGTEAFF
TRBV20-1	TRBJ1-1	-	-	TGCAGTGCACGGGACTTTGATGAAGCTTTCTTT	CSARDFDEAFF
TRBV10-3	TRBJ2-1	TRBD1	once	TGTGCCATCAGTGAGTCTTACAGGGGGCTGAATGAGCAGTTCTTC	CAISESYRGLNEQFF
TRBV4-1	TRBJ2-1	-	few	TGCGCCAGCAGCCAAGGACTAGGCAATGAGCAGTTCTTC	CASSQGLGNEQFF
TRBV18	TRBJ1-2	-	-	TGTGCCAGCTCAACCCAATCCGAACGGAATAACTATGGCTACACCTTC	CASSTQSERNNYGYTF
TRBV11-2	TRBJ2-5	-	-	TGTGCCAGCAGCTTGACGGATCCCCAAGAGACCCAGTACTTC	CASSLTDPQETQYF
TRBV4-2	TRBJ2-1	-	-	TGTGCCAGCAGTCAGATGACAGCGATCCGAGACTACAATGAGCAGTTCTTC	CASSQMTAIRDYNEQFF
TRBV4-3	TRBJ1-2	TRBD1	-	TGCGCCAGCAGCGCAGGCGCAGGACAGGGGCAGGACTATGGCTACACCTTC	CASSAGAGQGQDYGYTF
TRBV4-2	TRBJ2-3	-	-	TGTGCCAGCAGCCAAGCAGATTTCCAATTCACGCAGTATTTT	CASSQADFQFTQYF